This section outlines one TCR beta chain sequence together with its context. Its antigen is not identified. V was cut by 0 bases and J by 7 bases, with 14 bases left in between. Germline V CDR1 and CDR2: MNHEY, SVGAGI. The CDR3 runs 15 residues. The entry originates in a study of shared clonotypes between healthy human individuals. Study-level findings and limits: Richness estimates generally favored naive over memory subsets.

Genomic DNA (from each subset) was split evenly across several immunoSEQ plates. Generated by immunoSEQ multiplex PCR, the TCRdb table keeps only in-frame clones and is missing some. The table shows around 1.4 million clones, with approximately 98.5% occurring only once. Caucasian adults residing in Nashville, Tennessee made up all the donors. CD45RA-negative memory and CD45RA+ naive subsets were split from the CD4+ cells. This chain links TRBV6-5 with TRBJ2-3; D is undetermined. What was sequenced was naive CD4+ T cells sorted from blood. Subset specified: CD45RA+ positively selected. This clonotype was obtained from a man aged 30 to 45 in good health. The CDR3 reads CASSYSDRRANTQYF. CDR3 coding DNA: TGTGCCAGCAGTTACTCCGACCGAAGAGCGAATACGCAGTATTTT.